A selection of T cell receptor beta chains follows, all from one sample in a study of blood T cell repertoires in COVID-19. Sequenced by immunoSEQ multiplex PCR; TCRdb stores in-frame clones only, minus some. The table records approximately 220,000 clones, 87% of them present only once. Sample: PBMCs or T cells enriched from blood (not recorded which). These receptors all stem from a woman in her 30s with acute COVID-19. CDR3s include the opening cysteine and the closing phenylalanine or tryptophan. Fields, in order: clone size, J gene, V gene, D gene, CDR3 protein, CDR3 DNA. A D gene is named only where the DNA matches it firmly. Not all rows give a size; the values are once, few, many and, for expanded clones, a class.

clone_size: .
j_call: TRBJ2-5
v_call: TRBV6-5
d_call: TRBD1
cdr3_aa: CASSTGTGEWETQYF
cdr3_nt: TGTGCCAGCAGCACCGGGACAGGGGAGTGGGAGACCCAGTACTTC

clone_size: few
j_call: TRBJ1-2
v_call: TRBV5-6
d_call: TRBD1
cdr3_aa: CASSLGQGVYTF
cdr3_nt: TGTGCCAGCAGCTTGGGGCAGGGGGTCTACACCTTC

clone_size: .
j_call: TRBJ1-6
v_call: TRBV27
d_call: TRBD1
cdr3_aa: CASSAIQQGPTLHF
cdr3_nt: TGTGCCAGCAGTGCTATTCAACAGGGGCCCACCCTCCACTTT

clone_size: few
j_call: TRBJ1-6
v_call: TRBV6-6
d_call: .
cdr3_aa: CASTADLRDSPLHF
cdr3_nt: TGTGCCAGCACCGCCGATCTTCGCGATTCACCCCTCCACTTT

clone_size: .
j_call: TRBJ1-5
v_call: TRBV6-2/TRBV6-3
d_call: TRBD1
cdr3_aa: CASSPDRPGGDQPQHF
cdr3_nt: TGTGCCAGCAGTCCGGACAGGCCGGGCGGGGATCAGCCCCAGCATTTT

clone_size: .
j_call: TRBJ1-4
v_call: TRBV12-5
d_call: .
cdr3_aa: CASGLGSVRTNEKLFF
cdr3_nt: TGTGCTAGTGGTTTGGGGAGTGTAAGAACTAATGAAAAACTGTTTTTT

clone_size: .
j_call: TRBJ1-2
v_call: TRBV5-4
d_call: TRBD1
cdr3_aa: CASSFRDRRGYGYTF
cdr3_nt: TGTGCCAGCAGCTTCCGGGACAGGCGAGGCTATGGCTACACCTTC

clone_size: .
j_call: TRBJ2-6
v_call: TRBV19
d_call: TRBD2
cdr3_aa: CASSIEGGSGANVLTF
cdr3_nt: TGTGCCAGTAGTATAGAGGGGGGGTCAGGGGCCAACGTCCTGACTTTC

clone_size: .
j_call: TRBJ2-1
v_call: TRBV6-2/TRBV6-3
d_call: TRBD2
cdr3_aa: CASSLSSGGAGYNEQFF
cdr3_nt: TGTGCCAGCAGTTTATCTAGCGGGGGGGCTGGCTACAATGAGCAGTTCTTC

clone_size: .
j_call: TRBJ1-1
v_call: TRBV2
d_call: .
cdr3_aa: CASTEGSTEAFF
cdr3_nt: TGTGCCAGCACCGAGGGAAGCACTGAAGCTTTCTTT

clone_size: .
j_call: TRBJ1-4
v_call: TRBV27
d_call: .
cdr3_aa: CASSPSGHNEKLFF
cdr3_nt: TGTGCCAGCAGTCCTTCCGGACATAATGAAAAACTGTTTTTT

clone_size: few
j_call: TRBJ2-2
v_call: TRBV13
d_call: .
cdr3_aa: CASSLQNTGELFF
cdr3_nt: TGTGCCAGCAGCTTACAGAACACCGGGGAGCTGTTTTTT

clone_size: many
j_call: TRBJ2-7
v_call: TRBV5-1
d_call: .
cdr3_aa: CASSLERVSYEQYF
cdr3_nt: TGCGCCAGCAGCTTGGAGCGGGTCTCCTACGAGCAGTACTTC

clone_size: .
j_call: TRBJ2-7
v_call: TRBV28
d_call: .
cdr3_aa: CASSTRGGGSFSYEQYF
cdr3_nt: TGTGCCAGCAGTACTCGGGGTGGCGGGTCCTTTTCCTACGAGCAGTACTTC

clone_size: .
j_call: TRBJ1-1
v_call: TRBV18
d_call: .
cdr3_aa: CASSPPGGTTEAFF
cdr3_nt: TGTGCCAGCTCACCACCGGGCGGGACCACTGAAGCTTTCTTT

clone_size: .
j_call: TRBJ2-1
v_call: TRBV19
d_call: .
cdr3_aa: CASSIDSGGVYNEQFF
cdr3_nt: TGTGCCAGTAGTATAGATTCTGGAGGAGTCTACAATGAGCAGTTCTTC

clone_size: .
j_call: TRBJ1-3
v_call: TRBV5-1
d_call: .
cdr3_aa: CASSFLPGQGITGNTIYF
cdr3_nt: TGCGCCAGCAGCTTTCTCCCCGGGCAGGGTATTACTGGAAACACCATATATTTT

clone_size: .
j_call: TRBJ1-5
v_call: TRBV15
d_call: .
cdr3_aa: CATSSSLMARPQHF
cdr3_nt: TGTGCCACCAGCAGCAGCTTGATGGCTAGGCCCCAGCATTTT

clone_size: once
j_call: TRBJ2-3
v_call: TRBV7-9
d_call: .
cdr3_aa: CASIATVTDTQYF
cdr3_nt: TGTGCCAGCATCGCGACAGTCACAGATACGCAGTATTTT

clone_size: .
j_call: TRBJ1-2
v_call: TRBV4-1
d_call: TRBD1
cdr3_aa: CASSQPGQRANYGYTF
cdr3_nt: TGCGCCAGCAGCCAGCCGGGACAGAGAGCTAACTATGGCTACACCTTC

clone_size: .
j_call: TRBJ1-6
v_call: TRBV27
d_call: TRBD1
cdr3_aa: CASSWDRAHSPLHF
cdr3_nt: TGTGCCAGCAGTTGGGACAGGGCGCATTCACCCCTCCACTTT

clone_size: .
j_call: TRBJ2-2
v_call: TRBV6-2/TRBV6-3
d_call: TRBD2
cdr3_aa: CASSQRLAGANTGELFF
cdr3_nt: TGTGCCAGCAGTCAAAGACTAGCGGGAGCTAACACCGGGGAGCTGTTTTTT

clone_size: .
j_call: TRBJ2-3
v_call: TRBV29-1
d_call: .
cdr3_aa: CSVYTGTDTQYF
cdr3_nt: TGCAGCGTGTATACAGGGACAGATACGCAGTATTTT

clone_size: .
j_call: TRBJ2-7
v_call: TRBV6-2/TRBV6-3
d_call: .
cdr3_aa: CASSHGEVDEQYF
cdr3_nt: TGTGCCAGCAGTCACGGGGAGGTCGACGAGCAGTACTTC

clone_size: .
j_call: TRBJ1-1
v_call: TRBV6-6
d_call: .
cdr3_aa: CASSSRENTEAFF
cdr3_nt: TGTGCCAGCAGCAGCAGGGAGAACACTGAAGCTTTCTTT

clone_size: .
j_call: TRBJ1-3
v_call: TRBV10-2
d_call: .
cdr3_aa: CASSVNRASSGNTIYF
cdr3_nt: TGCGCCAGCAGTGTTAACAGGGCCTCCTCTGGAAACACCATATATTTT

clone_size: .
j_call: TRBJ1-6
v_call: TRBV5-4
d_call: .
cdr3_aa: CASSLASDSPLHF
cdr3_nt: TGTGCCAGCAGCTTGGCATCAGATTCACCCCTCCACTTT

clone_size: few
j_call: TRBJ2-7
v_call: TRBV5-6
d_call: .
cdr3_aa: CASSTNGGPYEQYF
cdr3_nt: TGTGCCAGCAGCACCAACGGAGGCCCCTACGAGCAGTACTTC

clone_size: .
j_call: TRBJ1-1
v_call: TRBV7-9
d_call: TRBD1
cdr3_aa: CASSLSGTGNTEAFF
cdr3_nt: TGTGCCAGCAGCTTGAGTGGGACAGGGAACACTGAAGCTTTCTTT

clone_size: .
j_call: TRBJ1-1
v_call: TRBV5-1
d_call: .
cdr3_aa: CASSLSRDKAEAFF
cdr3_nt: TGCGCCAGCAGCTTGAGTCGGGACAAAGCTGAAGCTTTCTTT

clone_size: once
j_call: TRBJ2-6
v_call: TRBV6-4
d_call: .
cdr3_aa: CASRGTGSGANVLTF
cdr3_nt: TGTGCCAGCCGCGGCACGGGCTCTGGGGCCAACGTCCTGACTTTC

clone_size: .
j_call: TRBJ1-2
v_call: TRBV7-8
d_call: TRBD1
cdr3_aa: CASSLGRTGRDGYTF
cdr3_nt: TGTGCCAGCAGCTTAGGGAGGACAGGGAGAGACGGCTACACCTTC

clone_size: .
j_call: TRBJ2-7
v_call: TRBV3-1/TRBV3-2
d_call: .
cdr3_aa: CASSQGRASYEQYF
cdr3_nt: TGTGCCAGCAGCCAAGGCAGGGCTTCCTACGAGCAGTACTTC

clone_size: .
j_call: TRBJ1-1
v_call: TRBV5-1
d_call: TRBD1
cdr3_aa: CASSPGTEPNTEAFF
cdr3_nt: TGCGCCAGCAGCCCTGGGACAGAACCGAACACTGAAGCTTTCTTT

clone_size: .
j_call: TRBJ1-1
v_call: TRBV4-3
d_call: TRBD1
cdr3_aa: CASSQYRGRTTEAFF
cdr3_nt: TGCGCCAGCAGCCAGTACAGGGGGCGGACCACTGAAGCTTTCTTT

clone_size: .
j_call: TRBJ1-5
v_call: TRBV27
d_call: TRBD1
cdr3_aa: CASSLVGGPDNQPQHF
cdr3_nt: TGTGCCAGCAGTTTAGTAGGGGGCCCAGACAATCAGCCCCAGCATTTT

clone_size: .
j_call: TRBJ2-5
v_call: TRBV6-1
d_call: TRBD1
cdr3_aa: CASSEVTGQGPETQYF
cdr3_nt: TGTGCCAGCAGTGAAGTAACGGGACAGGGTCCCGAGACCCAGTACTTC

clone_size: .
j_call: TRBJ2-2
v_call: TRBV5-1
d_call: .
cdr3_aa: CASSLRQAPPGELFF
cdr3_nt: TGCGCCAGCAGCTTGCGACAGGCGCCACCCGGGGAGCTGTTTTTT

clone_size: .
j_call: TRBJ2-7
v_call: TRBV6-5
d_call: TRBD1
cdr3_aa: CASRLGGTGSYEQYF
cdr3_nt: TGTGCCAGCCGACTCGGGGGGACAGGGTCGTACGAGCAGTACTTC

clone_size: .
j_call: TRBJ2-7
v_call: TRBV27
d_call: .
cdr3_aa: CASSFGAEREQYF
cdr3_nt: TGTGCCAGCAGTTTTGGTGCGGAGCGAGAGCAGTACTTC

clone_size: .
j_call: TRBJ2-2
v_call: TRBV5-4
d_call: .
cdr3_aa: CASSLSDTGELFF
cdr3_nt: TGTGCCAGCAGCTTGTCGGACACCGGGGAGCTGTTTTTT

clone_size: .
j_call: TRBJ1-5
v_call: TRBV4-1
d_call: .
cdr3_aa: CASSQEEGIVNQPQHF
cdr3_nt: TGCGCCAGCAGCCAAGAAGAGGGAATCGTCAATCAGCCCCAGCATTTT

clone_size: once
j_call: TRBJ2-1
v_call: TRBV5-1
d_call: TRBD2
cdr3_aa: CASSLTSKRGGRNEQFF
cdr3_nt: TGCGCCAGCAGCCTAACCTCTAAGCGGGGGGGCCGCAATGAGCAGTTCTTC

clone_size: .
j_call: TRBJ1-5
v_call: TRBV10-1
d_call: .
cdr3_aa: CASSQYSNQPQHF
cdr3_nt: TGCGCCAGCAGCCAGTATAGCAATCAGCCCCAGCATTTT

clone_size: .
j_call: TRBJ2-2
v_call: TRBV6-1
d_call: .
cdr3_aa: CASSDRPSNTGELFF
cdr3_nt: TGTGCCAGCAGTGACAGGCCCTCTAACACCGGGGAGCTGTTTTTT

clone_size: .
j_call: TRBJ2-7
v_call: TRBV28
d_call: TRBD1
cdr3_aa: CASSFVGQGDEQYF
cdr3_nt: TGTGCCAGCAGTTTCGTGGGACAGGGCGACGAGCAGTACTTC

clone_size: .
j_call: TRBJ1-5
v_call: TRBV3-1/TRBV3-2
d_call: .
cdr3_aa: CASSQDIHQPQHF
cdr3_nt: TGTGCCAGCAGCCAAGATATCCATCAGCCCCAGCATTTT

clone_size: .
j_call: TRBJ1-1
v_call: TRBV6-5
d_call: .
cdr3_aa: CASKRGSTGGTEAFF
cdr3_nt: TGTGCCTCGAAGAGGGGGTCCACGGGGGGCACTGAAGCTTTCTTT

clone_size: .
j_call: TRBJ2-1
v_call: TRBV7-2
d_call: TRBD2
cdr3_aa: CASSWTSGDPNEQFF
cdr3_nt: TGTGCCAGCAGCTGGACTAGCGGAGACCCTAATGAGCAGTTCTTC

clone_size: .
j_call: TRBJ2-1
v_call: TRBV5-1
d_call: .
cdr3_aa: CASSSAGSLPYNEQFF
cdr3_nt: TGCGCCAGCAGCTCGGCAGGGTCCCTACCCTACAATGAGCAGTTCTTC

clone_size: few
j_call: TRBJ1-2
v_call: TRBV15
d_call: TRBD1
cdr3_aa: CATSRDHPTGTGYTF
cdr3_nt: TGTGCCACCAGCAGAGATCACCCGACAGGGACTGGCTACACCTTC